This T cell receptor (beta chain) derives from a study of T cell repertoires in cytomegalovirus infection (dated by TCRdb to about 2019). A note on the overall study: Because public TCR beta signatures pointed to carriage of CMV infection together with the matching HLA type, the HLA type of each donor mattered for the analysis. Summary of the overall study and its limitations: Cumulative frequency of public TCR beta family members discriminated carriers of CMV infection plus the relevant HLA type in this cohort and an independent approximately 350-donor cohort. The ex vivo response was dominated by HLA-C-restricted CMV-specific TCR beta clonotypes, and the single most frequent clonotype in two of eight donors was supplied by these HLA-C-restricted clonotypes.

V is pared back by 7 bases and J by 5 bases, with 19 bases lying between the germline termini. For CDR1 and CDR2, the germline V gene lists SGHTA and FQGNSA. Counted from cysteine to phenylalanine, this CDR3 has 15 amino acids. The sequence is cut down to CDR3 DNA, 45 bases in frame from base 1. The sequencer listed for this sample is Illumina HiSeq 1500. Through fastp at Q25 and MiXCR, TCRdb rebuilt clones from the public reads, retaining in-frame beta chains. Entries that share a CDR3 protein sequence are merged under the most common genes and DNA. In this sample the table shows some 350,000 distinct CDR3 sequences, 15% to 20% of which occur a single time. The ten most abundant clones make up approximately 10% of the sample. This clonotype was picked up many times. The target of this receptor is not known. No base-level quality is on record; no much larger clone is a single base apart.

The source of this sequence is a human donor in good health (CMV status not recorded). Some clones in this sample may be carry-over from other donors' samples. The rearranged chain carries TRBV7-2 and TRBJ2-3; the D gene cannot be resolved beyond TRBD1 or TRBD2, each matching 6 bases. Sequencing input: PBMCs. The CDR3 reads CASTARGGPGDTQYF. The bases are TGTGCCAGCACCGCGCGTGGGGGGCCGGGAGATACGCAGTATTTT.